Below are 31 T cell receptor beta chains sequenced from a single sample in a study of shared clonotypes between healthy human individuals (dated by TCRdb to about 2020). The method was the immunoSEQ multiplex PCR assay. Here the immuneACCESS table is served through TCRdb, limited to in-frame sequences with V and J called. Missing clones are a known gap in these copies; in checked studies unresolved V genes cover under half, and the rest lacks a known reason. For this sample the table gives over 950,000 clones, of which 77% were detected only once. The top ten clones comprise 0.89% of the sample. Sequenced material: memory CD4+ T cells from PBMCs. The cell subset or site tag for this specimen amounts to: CD45RA-negative fraction. Receptors were obtained from a man aged 18-30 years in good health. Some clones in this sample may be carry-over from other donors' samples.

This clone has only a few counts. V usage is TRBV6-1 and J usage is TRBJ2-1, with 7 bases aligning to TRBD2. In germline, CDR1 is MNHNS, CDR2 SASEGT. The CDR3 runs to 13 residues. Trimming at V came to 1 base and at J to 9 bases, leaving 3 bases not matched to a gene. For the CDR3, the DNA is TGTGCCAGCAGTGAAGTGGGGACTACTGAGCAGTTCTTC. Its translation: CASSEVGTTEQFF.

This chain uses TRBV7-2 with TRBJ2-7, with TRBD2 matching 7 bases. The V and J ends lost 0 bases and 3 bases, in that order; junction bases with no gene match: 5. The CDR3 spans 15 residues. Germline V gene data show CDR1 as SGHTA and CDR2 as FQGNSA. The CDR3 sequence: CASSLALRESYEQYF. The CDR3 nucleotides read TGTGCCAGCAGCTTAGCGTTGCGGGAGAGCTACGAGCAGTACTTC.

Only a few counts were recorded for this clone. The J gene is TRBJ2-7, the V gene TRBV10-1, with D perhaps TRBD1 (7 bases). V was cut by 6 bases and J by 6 bases, with 21 bases left in between. Germline CDR1 WNHNN, CDR2 SYGVQD (reference sequence). The CDR3 is made up of 15 amino acids. CDR3 loop: CASRGGQVTTIEQYF. Here the CDR3 DNA reads TGCGCCAGCAGGGGAGGACAGGTAACTACGATCGAGCAGTACTTC.

This rearrangement joins TRBV6-6 to TRBJ1-4; tentative D call: TRBD1 (5 bases). V lost 2 bases and J lost 5, with 12 bases in between. CDR1 is MNHNY and CDR2 is SVGAGI in the germline V gene (reference sequence). The CDR3 covers 15 residues. CDR3 protein: CASSYPSGGNEKLFF. In DNA, the CDR3 is TGTGCCAGCAGTTACCCCTCCGGGGGGAATGAAAAACTGTTTTTT.

This sequence joins TRBV28 and TRBJ2-7; either TRBD1 or TRBD2 may supply D (5 bases each). The germline gives CDR1 MDHEN, CDR2 SYDVKM. CDR3 length: 15 residues. V was clipped by 4 bases and J by 6 bases, with 19 bases between them. CDR3 in DNA: TGTGCCAGCAGTTCCAGCTCTACTGGGACCCCCGAGCAGTACTTC. Encoded protein: CASSSSSTGTPEQYF.

V usage is TRBV18 and J usage is TRBJ1-4; 8 bases agree with TRBD1. Germline V gene lookup returns CDR1 KGHSH and CDR2 LQKENI. The CDR3 loop spans 12 amino acids. V lost 4 bases to trimming and J lost 12 bases; unmatched junction nucleotides: 4. As DNA, the CDR3 is TGTGCCAGCTCACGTCAGGGACAGGAACTGTTTTTT. Translating it yields CASSRQGQELFF.

The chain is built from TRBV28 and TRBJ1-3; 7 nucleotides match TRBD1. The CDR3 spans 14 residues. The V gene end was trimmed by 7 bases and the J gene end by 4 bases; junction bases not matched to a gene: 7. Germline V gene lookup returns CDR1 MDHEN and CDR2 SYDVKM. CDR3 region: CASKKQGTGNTIYF. The CDR3 nucleotides are TGTGCCAGCAAGAAACAGGGGACAGGAAACACCATATATTTT.

The V and J genes are TRBV6-5 and TRBJ2-1; D is ambiguous. Germline V CDR1 and CDR2: MNHEY, SVGAGI. CDR3 length equals 16 residues. Trimming left V 4 bases short and J 4 bases short, with 17 bases between. CDR3 loop: CASSSLLPEQYNEQFF. CDR3 DNA sequence: TGTGCCAGCAGTTCCCTTTTACCCGAACAATACAATGAGCAGTTCTTC.

The chain carries TRBV6-6 and TRBJ1-2, with D unclear. Per germline, CDR1 MNHNY and CDR2 SVGAGI (reference sequence). The CDR3 loop spans 14 amino acids. The V end was cut by 5 bases, the J end by 0 bases, with 10 bases between. The CDR3 reads CASSPDATNYGYTF. DNA for the CDR3: TGTGCCAGCAGTCCTGACGCAACTAACTATGGCTACACCTTC.

The chain couples TRBV5-1 to TRBJ2-3, with D possibly matching TRBD1 (6 bases). The CDR3 consists of 17 residues. Germline V lookup: CDR1 SGHRS, CDR2 YFSETQ. Trimming pared 8 bases from V and 3 bases from J, leaving 25 bases between. CDR3 sequence reads: CASQGGASRVSTDTQYF. The CDR3 nucleotides read TGCGCCAGTCAAGGGGGTGCCAGTCGGGTGTCGACAGATACGCAGTATTTT.

The chain carries TRBV29-1 and TRBJ1-3, with unresolved D. Germline loops: CDR1 SQVTM, CDR2 ANQGSEA. V was cut by 4 bases and J by 7 bases, with 14 bases left in between. CDR3 size: 13 residues. The CDR3 bases are TGCAGCGTTGCAGGAACAGCTAGGAACACCATATATTTT. Amino acids: CSVAGTARNTIYF.

This chain links TRBV5-1 with TRBJ2-5; TRBD1 matches 9 bases. Germline lookup yields CDR1 SGHRS and CDR2 YFSETQ. J gave up 5 bases and V 0 bases, and 5 bases lay outside the gene matches. The CDR3 runs to 15 residues. In DNA form, the CDR3 reads TGCGCCAGCAGCTTGGGAACAGGGGGCGTGGAGACCCAGTACTTC. This gives the protein CASSLGTGGVETQYF.

The gene calls are TRBV27 and TRBJ1-2, with D possibly TRBD1 on 6 matching bases. There are 13 residues in the CDR3. In germline, CDR1 is MNHEY, CDR2 SMNVEV (reference sequence). The V end was cut by 5 bases, the J end by 4 bases, with 11 bases between. The CDR3 loop is CASSPGQPYGYTF. Here the CDR3 DNA reads TGTGCCAGCAGTCCTGGACAGCCCTATGGCTACACCTTC.

This rearrangement joins TRBV28 to TRBJ1-3; D is undetermined. The V end lost 6 bases, the J end lost 2 bases, and 11 bases lay between the germline ends. Germline V gene sequence: CDR1 MDHEN, CDR2 SYDVKM. This CDR3 has 14 residues. CDR3 bases: TGTGCCAGCAGCATAAATAGGGCTGGAAACACCATATATTTT. Translated: CASSINRAGNTIYF. The full variable domain, its missing parts supplied by reference TRBV28 and TRBJ1-3, is DVKVTQSSRYLVKRTGEKVFLECVQDMDHENMFWYRQDPGLGLRLIYFSYDVKMKEKGDIPEGYSVSREKKERFSLILESASTNQTSMYLCASSINRAGNTIYFGEGSWLTVV.

This chain uses TRBV6-1 with TRBJ1-5; D call uncertain. CDR1 and CDR2 (germline): MNHNS, SASEGT. This CDR3 spans 15 amino acids. Trimming took 1 base from V and 3 from J, leaving 10 bases between them. CDR3 residues: CASSEGGRINQPQHF. DNA for the CDR3: TGTGCCAGCAGTGAAGGAGGGCGGATCAATCAGCCCCAGCATTTT.

This clone was seen repeatedly, ten times or more. The V and J genes are TRBV27 and TRBJ1-3; unclear D gene. There are 13 residues in the CDR3. The germline V gene has CDR1 MNHEY and CDR2 SMNVEV (reference sequence). Trimming left V 6 bases short and J 4 bases short, with 10 bases between. The DNA for the CDR3 is TGTGCCAGCAGACGATCGGCGGGAAACACCATATATTTT. Its translation is CASRRSAGNTIYF.

The V and J genes are TRBV7-2 and TRBJ2-7; 8 positions match TRBD2. Per germline, CDR1 SGHTA and CDR2 FQGNSA. CDR3 length: 14 amino acids. With V trimmed by 3 bases and J by 4 bases, 5 bases remained unmatched. The CDR3 DNA follows: TGTGCCAGCAGCTTGGGACTAGGTCTATACGAGCAGTACTTC. Translation: CASSLGLGLYEQYF.

This CDR3 is CASSLRGSTDTQYF. The CDR3 nucleotides are TGTGCCAGCAGTTTGCGTGGGAGTACAGATACGCAGTATTTT. The J gene is TRBJ2-3, the V gene TRBV28, with D perhaps matching TRBD2 (5 bases). Germline CDR1 reads MDHEN; CDR2 reads SYDVKM. CDR3 size: 14 residues. The V gene lost 3 bases and the J gene lost 3 bases, with 10 bases spanning the gap.

This rearrangement joins TRBV7-2 to TRBJ2-7; TRBD1 agrees at 10 bases. Germline values: CDR1 SGHTA, CDR2 FQGNSA. CDR3 length equals 15 residues. Unmatched junction bases numbered 4, after V lost 3 bases and J lost 2 bases. This chain's CDR3 is CASSFGQGGTYEQYF. CDR3 nucleotide sequence: TGTGCCAGCAGCTTTGGACAGGGGGGCACCTACGAGCAGTACTTC.

The rearrangement joins TRBV4-1 to TRBJ1-4, with TRBD1 matching over 10 bases. Germline V gives CDR1 MGHRA, CDR2 YSYEKL. This CDR3 comprises 16 residues. The junction had 8 bases not matched to a gene; V was cut back by 3 bases and J by 7 bases. The DNA for the CDR3 is TGCGCCAGCAGCCAGGAACGACAGGGGGCTAGTGAAAAACTGTTTTTT. It is translated as CASSQERQGASEKLFF.

This chain connects TRBV29-1 to TRBJ2-3; D possibly uses TRBD1 or TRBD2 (5 bases each). Trimming pared 7 bases from V and 0 bases from J, leaving 26 bases between. CDR1 and CDR2 from the germline V gene are SQVTM and ANQGSEA. The CDR3 length is 18 residues. CDR3 sequence (DNA): TGCAGCGCCGACCAATCGCCGACGGGGACGGCTAGCACAGATACGCAGTATTTT. Its protein is CSADQSPTGTASTDTQYF.

This clone was found a few times. The chain links TRBV29-1 to TRBJ1-6; 9 nucleotides line up with TRBD1. V lost 5 bases to trimming and J lost 6 bases; unmatched junction nucleotides: 5. Per germline, CDR1 SQVTM and CDR2 ANQGSEA. The CDR3 is 14 amino acids. CDR3 loop: CSVSRQGGNSPLHF. The CDR3 DNA follows: TGCAGCGTTTCGCGACAGGGGGGTAATTCACCCCTCCACTTT.

As concerns this clone: The sample carries other DNA sequences with the same CDR3. The chain has TRBV5-1 and TRBJ2-5; a possible D gene is TRBD1 (5 bases). Trimming shortened V by 0 bases and J by 9 bases, and 6 bases separated the two germline ends. The CDR3 runs to 11 residues. The germline V gene has CDR1 SGHRS and CDR2 YFSETQ. CDR3 sequence reads: CASSLEGAQYF. CDR3 in DNA: TGCGCCAGCAGCTTGGAAGGGGCCCAGTACTTC.

The rearrangement links TRBV7-7 to TRBJ1-4; D perhaps matches TRBD1 (6 bases). This CDR3 has 13 residues. The V gene lost 8 bases and the J gene lost 13 bases, with 20 bases spanning the gap. Germline V gene data show CDR1 as SSHAT and CDR2 as FNYEAQ (reference sequence). In DNA form, the CDR3 reads TGTGCCAGCGCAAAGGAGAGGGGGAGTAGACTGTTTTTT. Translated: CASAKERGSRLFF.

The chain employs TRBV29-1 and TRBJ2-4; D is uncertain. This CDR3 has 14 residues. V was cut by 2 bases and J by 2 bases, with 10 bases left in between. Germline V gives CDR1 SQVTM, CDR2 ANQGSEA. The CDR3 sequence is CSVESEWPKNIQYF. CDR3 nucleotide sequence: TGCAGCGTTGAAAGTGAATGGCCCAAAAACATTCAGTACTTC.

To note about this clone: A far larger clone is off by one base, so a read error is likely. V and J are TRBV29-1 and TRBJ1-1, with a tentative D call TRBD1 (6 bases). Germline-derived CDR1 and CDR2 are SQVTM and ANQGSEA. This CDR3 contains 12 residues. V shed 8 bases and J shed 5 bases, with 15 bases lying between them. The CDR3 nucleotides are TGCAGCTCTTACTTCAGGGGTACTGAAGCTTTCTTT. The encoded protein is CSSYFRGTEAFF. The whole variable domain, remainder taken from reference TRBV29-1 and TRBJ1-1, is SAVISQKPSRDICQRGTSLTIQCQVDSQVTMMFWYRQQPGQSLTLIATANQGSEATYESGFVIDKFPISRPNLTFSTLTVSNMSPEDSSIYLCSSYFRGTEAFFGQGTRLTVV.

Of note for this clone: Other DNA sequences in this specimen translate into the identical CDR3. The chain couples TRBV5-1 to TRBJ2-7; the D call may be TRBD1 or TRBD2 (5 bases each). The V gene lost 1 base and the J gene lost 0 bases, with 8 bases spanning the gap. CDR1 and CDR2 (germline): SGHRS, YFSETQ. The CDR3 has 14 amino acids. CDR3 in amino acids: CASSLQGPSYEQYF. In DNA form, the CDR3 reads TGCGCCAGCAGCTTGCAGGGACCCTCCTACGAGCAGTACTTC.

V gene TRBV28 combines with J gene TRBJ1-2, with D perhaps matching TRBD1 (5 bases). CDR1 and CDR2 from the germline V gene are MDHEN and SYDVKM. The CDR3 runs 16 residues. Trimming left V 7 bases short and J 7 bases short, with 25 bases between. CDR3 residues: CASTPPTVRGGSGYTF. In DNA, the CDR3 is TGTGCCAGCACTCCACCGACAGTTAGGGGCGGCAGTGGCTACACCTTC.

This clone has ten or more counts. The sample contains more than one DNA sequence encoding this CDR3. This chain connects TRBV9 to TRBJ2-3; 10 positions agree with TRBD2. The CDR3 length is 15 residues. With 2 bases clipped from V and 4 bases from J, the junction kept 4 bases outside the gene matches. The germline CDR1 and CDR2 sequences are SGDLS and YYNGEE. The CDR3 region is CASSVVAGGADTQYF. CDR3 nucleotide sequence: TGTGCCAGCAGCGTCGTAGCGGGAGGCGCAGATACGCAGTATTTT. Variable domain in full (rest from reference TRBV9 and TRBJ2-3): DSGVTQTPKHLITATGQRVTLRCSPRSGDLSVYWYQQSLDQGLQFLIQYYNGEERAKGNILERFSAQQFPDLHSELNLSSLELGDSALYFCASSVVAGGADTQYFGPGTRLTVL.

This clone was found a few times. The V and J genes are TRBV30 and TRBJ1-1, with a weak D call TRBD1 (6 bases). V lost 1 base and J 12 bases, leaving 9 bases between the germline ends. The CDR3 consists of 10 residues. The V gene's germline CDR1 is GTSNPN and CDR2 SVGIG (reference sequence). As DNA, the CDR3 is TGTGCCTGGAGTGAGGGGGAATCTTTCTTT. Its protein is CAWSEGESFF.

This chain links TRBV5-5 with TRBJ2-7; no definite D call. This CDR3 spans 16 amino acids. V lost 0 bases to trimming and J lost 2 bases, with 15 bases between them. Germline values: CDR1 SGHKS, CDR2 YYEKEE (reference sequence). The CDR3 here is CASSLVVWQNPYEQYF. For the CDR3, the DNA is TGTGCCAGCAGCTTGGTGGTTTGGCAGAATCCCTACGAGCAGTACTTC.